One and the same sample provided the 30 T cell receptor beta chains below, sequenced in a study of T cell responses to AZD1222 COVID-19 vaccine. Only in-frame clones appear in the TCRdb table, and some are missing; sequencing was by immunoSEQ multiplex PCR. This table holds 120,000 or so clones, 88% found once. This material consisted of peripheral blood, taken on day 0 of AZD1222 vaccination. Receptors originate from an adult in good health.

The chain recombines TRBV5-1 with TRBJ2-3, with D perhaps assigned TRBD1 or TRBD2 (5 bases each). CDR3 length: 16 amino acids. V lost 4 bases and J 0 bases, leaving 15 bases between the germline ends. From germline, CDR1 is SGHRS and CDR2 YFSETQ. This CDR3 is CASSPLGTASTDTQYF. As DNA, the CDR3 is TGCGCCAGCAGCCCCCTCGGGACGGCAAGCACAGATACGCAGTATTTT.

In DNA, the CDR3 is TGCGCCAGCAGCCGGGTGGGGAACCAGCCCCAGCATTTT. This encodes CASSRVGNQPQHF. This chain connects TRBV4-1 to TRBJ1-5, with D unclear. CDR3 length: 13 residues. The germline V gene has CDR1 MGHRA and CDR2 YSYEKL. V lost 4 bases, J lost 7 bases, and 11 bases lay in between.

The chain couples TRBV12-5 to TRBJ1-2; 12 nucleotides agree with TRBD1. The J segment lost 7 bases and the V segment lost 1 base, leaving 4 bases of the junction unmatched. From germline, CDR1 is LGHNT and CDR2 FRNRAP. There are 15 residues in the CDR3. The CDR3 nucleotides are TGTGCTAGTGGTTTGGGGGACAGGGGGCAGCGTGGCTACACCTTC. Encoded protein: CASGLGDRGQRGYTF.

This chain connects TRBV4-3 to TRBJ2-2, with TRBD2 matching 7 bases. The V gene's germline CDR1 is LGHNA and CDR2 YSLEER. Losses at the gene ends were 1 base for V and 0 bases for J; bases not matched to a gene: 5. The CDR3 consists of 17 residues. In DNA, the CDR3 is TGCGCCAGCAGCCAAGTGGGGGACTACGCGAACACCGGGGAGCTGTTTTTT. This sequence encodes CASSQVGDYANTGELFF.

V gene TRBV7-3 combines with J gene TRBJ2-3, with 9 bases aligning to TRBD1. This CDR3 comprises 14 residues. V dropped 5 bases and J dropped 6; count of bases not matched to a gene: 6. The germline V gene encodes CDR1 SGHTA and CDR2 FQGTGA. The CDR3 region has the DNA TGTGCCAGCAGCAAAGACAGGGGGGCGGATACGCAGTATTTT. Translating it yields CASSKDRGADTQYF.

The CDR3 DNA reads TGTGCCAGCAGCCAAGATACAACTTATGGCTACACCTTC. Encoded protein: CASSQDTTYGYTF. The J gene is TRBJ1-2, the V gene TRBV14, with D unclear. Germline V CDR1 and CDR2: SGHDN, FVKESK. The CDR3 spans 13 residues. The germline V and J ends were trimmed by 0 bases and 5 bases, with 7 bases remaining between them.

This chain joins TRBV12-5 and TRBJ1-1; D not resolved. Germline loops: CDR1 LGHNT, CDR2 FRNRAP. V shed 7 bases and J shed 6 bases, with 18 bases lying between them. CDR3 size: 14 residues. The CDR3 here is CASAPDRIRAEAFF. The CDR3 DNA reads TGTGCTAGTGCCCCCGACCGGATACGGGCTGAAGCTTTCTTT. Combining the CDR3 with reference TRBV12-5 and TRBJ1-1 gives the whole variable domain DARVTQTPRHKVTEMGQEVTMRCQPILGHNTVFWYRQTMMQGLELLAYFRNRAPLDDSGMPKDRFSAEMPDATLATLKIQPSEPRDSAVYFCASAPDRIRAEAFFGQGTRLTVV.

This clone was detected only once. V is TRBV4-1 and J is TRBJ1-2, with D possibly TRBD1 on 5 matching bases. Looked up from germline, CDR1 is MGHRA and CDR2 is YSYEKL. The CDR3 loop spans 15 amino acids. Trimming removed 6 bases at V and 4 bases at J, with 18 bases between. Here the CDR3 DNA reads TGCGCCAGCAGTCCCCATTCGACAGCGATCTATGGCTACACCTTC. Its protein is CASSPHSTAIYGYTF.

The chain couples TRBV2 to TRBJ2-7; D may be TRBD2 (5 bases). CDR1 and CDR2 (germline): SNHLY, FYNNEI. The CDR3 spans 12 residues. Trimming cost V 1 base and J 12 bases, with 13 bases left between them. The CDR3 region has the DNA TGTGCCAGCAGTGAAGGGAGGACCCCGCGGTACTTC. Translation gives CASSEGRTPRYF.

The V and J genes are TRBV6-2 or TRBV6-3 and TRBJ1-3; D possibly corresponds to TRBD1 (5 bases). Trimming stripped 2 bases from V and 0 bases from J, with 5 bases between. Per germline, CDR1 MNHEY and CDR2 SVGEGT. CDR3 length: 14 amino acids. CDR3 coding DNA: TGTGCCAGCAGTTACGGGGGCTCTGGAAACACCATATATTTT. Amino acids: CASSYGGSGNTIYF.

This chain uses TRBV19 with TRBJ2-3, with 8 bases that match TRBD1. CDR3 length: 14 residues. V trimming: 6 bases; J trimming: 8 bases; junction bases outside the gene matches: 10. Germline values: CDR1 LNHDA, CDR2 SQIVND (reference sequence). The CDR3 protein is CASREGDRGPTQYF. The DNA for the CDR3 is TGTGCCAGTAGAGAGGGCGACAGGGGTCCTACGCAGTATTTT.

The V gene is TRBV18, the J gene TRBJ1-6; D unresolved. The V end was cut by 0 bases, the J end by 4 bases, with 10 bases between. CDR3 length: 16 amino acids. Germline CDR1 reads KGHSH; CDR2 reads LQKENI. For the CDR3, the DNA is TGTGCCAGCTCACCACCGGGGTTGGGTTATAATTCACCCCTCCACTTT. Protein product: CASSPPGLGYNSPLHF.

The sample holds one count of this clone. V is TRBV4-1 and J is TRBJ1-3; D remains unclear. The CDR3 totals 19 residues. V was trimmed by 0 bases and J by 1 base, leaving 19 bases between them. Germline V gene data show CDR1 as MGHRA and CDR2 as YSYEKL. Here the CDR3 DNA reads TGCGCCAGCAGCCAAGATGTCCCGGCGGCCTCTCATTCTGGAAACACCATATATTTT. It yields the protein CASSQDVPAASHSGNTIYF.

This clone has just one count. The chain's CDR3 is CASSSSGVQETQYF. The CDR3 nucleotides read TGTGCCAGCAGCTCGTCGGGGGTTCAAGAGACCCAGTACTTC. The rearrangement links TRBV7-9 to TRBJ2-5; a possible D gene is TRBD2 (6 bases). The CDR3 runs to 14 residues. Trimming shortened V by 4 bases and J by 2 bases, and 11 bases separated the two germline ends. The germline V gene encodes CDR1 SEHNR and CDR2 FQNEAQ (reference sequence).

This clone has only one observation. The chain links TRBV5-1 to TRBJ2-1, with 7 bases lining up with TRBD1. V trimming: 7 bases; J trimming: 3 bases; junction bases outside the gene matches: 10. The CDR3 spans 15 residues. CDR1 and CDR2 from the germline V gene are SGHRS and YFSETQ. The CDR3 DNA is TGCGCCAGCTGGGCCCAGGGGGTTAACTACAATGAGCAGTTCTTC. Protein product: CASWAQGVNYNEQFF.

V and J are TRBV5-6 and TRBJ2-5; D remains ambiguous. Germline CDR1 and CDR2: SGHDT and YYEEEE. Trimming shortened V by 3 bases and J by 5 bases, and 5 bases separated the two germline ends. This CDR3 comprises 11 residues. CDR3 protein: CASSSRETQYF. CDR3 DNA: TGTGCCAGCAGCTCGCGGGAGACCCAGTACTTC.

In nucleotides, the CDR3 is TGTGCCACCAGCAGAGAGAAGAGCGTAGGCACCGGGGAGCTGTTTTTT. This encodes CATSREKSVGTGELFF. The chain couples TRBV15 to TRBJ2-2; no clear D. The germline V and J ends were trimmed by 0 bases and 4 bases, with 12 bases remaining between them. Germline V lookup: CDR1 LNHNV, CDR2 YYDKDF (reference sequence). The length of the CDR3 is 16 residues.

V and J are TRBV2 and TRBJ1-6; maybe TRBD1 (6 bases). Germline V CDR1 and CDR2: SNHLY, FYNNEI. The CDR3 loop spans 15 amino acids. Trimming pared 6 bases from V and 8 bases from J, leaving 17 bases between. Here the CDR3 DNA reads TGTGCCAGCAGAAAATTGACAGGACTCCATTCACCCCTCCACTTT. Translating it yields CASRKLTGLHSPLHF.

V gene TRBV19 combines with J gene TRBJ1-4; D is unclear. The CDR3 contains 14 residues. Trimming took off 9 bases at V and 5 bases at J, with 16 bases between the two ends. From germline, CDR1 is LNHDA and CDR2 SQIVND (reference sequence). The CDR3 coding sequence is TGTGCCAGCCGAAGGTACGGCTCGAATGAAAAACTGTTTTTT. As protein: CASRRYGSNEKLFF.

The rearrangement joins TRBV4-3 to TRBJ1-6; D is perhaps TRBD1 (5 bases). The V gene lost 6 bases and the J gene lost 3 bases, with 15 bases spanning the gap. The CDR3 runs to 16 residues. CDR1 LGHNA and CDR2 YSLEER come from the germline V gene. In DNA form, the CDR3 reads TGCGCCAGCAGACCCTCGTGGGGGGACTATAATTCACCCCTCCACTTT. Translation: CASRPSWGDYNSPLHF.

This rearrangement joins TRBV6-2 or TRBV6-3 to TRBJ2-3; the D gene could be TRBD1 or TRBD2 (6 bases each). The germline gives CDR1 MNHEY, CDR2 SVGEGT. This CDR3 contains 14 residues. Trimming stripped 6 bases from V and 2 bases from J, with 12 bases between. DNA for the CDR3: TGTGCCAGCAGCCCATGGGGGGCCACAGATACGCAGTATTTT. Its translation: CASSPWGATDTQYF.

The V call is TRBV2, the J call TRBJ2-2; D remains unclear. The CDR3 has 16 amino acids. Trimming took off 7 bases at V and 4 bases at J, with 19 bases between the two ends. Germline loops: CDR1 SNHLY, CDR2 FYNNEI. CDR3 region: CASIGLRSDVTGELFF. CDR3 DNA: TGTGCCAGCATAGGCCTACGATCGGACGTCACCGGGGAGCTGTTTTTT.

The chain links TRBV15 to TRBJ1-4; D not certain. The CDR3 is 13 residues long. CDR1 is LNHNV and CDR2 is YYDKDF in the germline V gene (reference sequence). The germline V and J ends were trimmed by 3 bases and 6 bases, with 8 bases remaining between them. In DNA form, the CDR3 reads TGTGCCACCAGCAGGGGAGCCCATGAAAAACTGTTTTTT. Translated, it gives CATSRGAHEKLFF.

This clone has just a few counts. The rearrangement uses TRBV7-6 and TRBJ2-3, with D tentatively TRBD1 (7 bases). Between the trimmed V and J ends, which lost 1 base and 7 bases, there was a span of 15 bases. The CDR3 covers 15 residues. CDR1 and CDR2 (germline): SGHVS, FNYEAQ. CDR3 coding DNA: TGTGCCAGCAGCTTAGGAGAAGGGGGCGGGAATACGCAGTATTTT. Its translation is CASSLGEGGGNTQYF.

A remark on this clone: Other DNA sequences in this sample translate to the same CDR3. J is TRBJ1-2 and V is TRBV15, with 11 bases matching TRBD1. Germline loops: CDR1 LNHNV, CDR2 YYDKDF (reference sequence). CDR3 size: 14 residues. The J segment lost 3 bases and the V segment lost 6 bases, leaving 3 bases of the junction unmatched. The CDR3 coding sequence is TGTGCCACCAGTAGGGACAGGGGGGACTATGGCTACACCTTC. It yields the protein CATSRDRGDYGYTF.

The rearrangement links TRBV5-1 to TRBJ2-1; D unclear. Per germline, CDR1 SGHRS and CDR2 YFSETQ. Trimming took off 1 base at V and 7 bases at J, with 12 bases between the two ends. The length of the CDR3 is 14 residues. For the CDR3, the DNA is TGCGCCAGCAGCTTGTCACGGGTGGTTAATGAGCAGTTCTTC. It translates to CASSLSRVVNEQFF.

The CDR3 is CASSYGAGQGEKLFF. The DNA for the CDR3 is TGTGCCAGCAGTTACGGGGCAGGCCAGGGGGAAAAACTGTTTTTT. The chain links TRBV6-6 to TRBJ1-4, with D tentatively TRBD1 (6 bases). Looked up from germline, CDR1 is MNHNY and CDR2 is SVGAGI (reference sequence). The V end was cut by 2 bases, the J end by 8 bases, with 15 bases between. The CDR3 sequence is 15 residues long.

A few counts support this clone. The V call is TRBV21-1, the J call TRBJ2-3; the listed D gene, TRBD2, was not tested against the DNA. TRBV21-1 is a pseudogene segment. This CDR3 spans 18 amino acids. CDR3 nucleotides: TGTGCCAGCAGCACCCCCTCCACTAGCGGGGGCCTCACAGATACGCAGTATTTT. Translated, it gives CASSTPSTSGGLTDTQYF.

This clone has only a few counts. V and J are TRBV7-9 and TRBJ1-5, with D perhaps TRBD1 (5 bases). CDR1 is SEHNR and CDR2 is FQNEAQ in the germline V gene (reference sequence). The CDR3 is made up of 13 amino acids. V was cut by 8 bases and J by 7 bases, with 15 bases left in between. DNA for the CDR3: TGTGCCAGCGACGGGGGGATAGGCCAGCCCCAGCATTTT. This encodes CASDGGIGQPQHF.

V gene TRBV7-9 combines with J gene TRBJ2-3; TRBD2 matches 11 bases. J was trimmed by 2 bases and V by 6 bases; bases with no gene match: 7. Germline-derived CDR1 and CDR2 are SEHNR and FQNEAQ (reference sequence). The CDR3 loop spans 16 amino acids. CDR3 region: CASRKLAGETTDTQYF. CDR3 DNA sequence: TGTGCCAGCAGGAAACTAGCGGGGGAGACCACAGATACGCAGTATTTT.